The 9 T cell receptor beta chains below were found in one sample sequenced in a study of T cells in Graves' hyperthyroidism and ophthalmopathy. Researchers amplified the TCR beta CDR3 regions from RNA transcripts. The TCR CDR3 was amplified in a first-round RT-PCR using the HTBI primer set. TCRdb re-called the multiplex PCR reads with MiXCR, one entry per CDR3 protein. The sample has about 480,000 distinct CDR3 sequences; approximately 15% are singletons. Sequenced material: blood. The receptor set was obtained from a woman between 18 and 29 years old with Graves' hyperthyroidism.

This clonotype turned up a few times. The CDR3 coding sequence is TGTGCCAGCAGCGTAGATCCGGCAGGTTTTTACTACGAGCAGTACTTC. As protein: CASSVDPAGFYYEQYF. This chain connects TRBV9 to TRBJ2-7; no definite D call. The CDR3 is 16 amino acids. Trimming cost V 0 bases and J 3 bases, with 16 bases left between them. In germline, CDR1 is SGDLS, CDR2 YYNGEE. Full variable domain (missing parts from reference TRBV9 and TRBJ2-7): DSGVTQTPKHLITATGQRVTLRCSPRSGDLSVYWYQQSLDQGLQFLIQYYNGEERAKGNILERFSAQQFPDLHSELNLSSLELGDSALYFCASSVDPAGFYYEQYFGPGTRLTVT.

The table lists this clonotype with many counts. The rearrangement uses TRBV6-1 and TRBJ1-1, with D tentatively TRBD1 (6 bases). CDR1 MNHNS and CDR2 SASEGT come from the germline V gene. V was clipped by 4 bases and J by 4 bases, with 13 bases between them. The CDR3 contains 14 residues. CDR3 residues: CASSGDIDFTEAFF. As DNA, the CDR3 is TGTGCCAGCAGTGGGGACATTGATTTCACTGAAGCTTTCTTT.

The rearrangement links TRBV2 to TRBJ2-5, with D possibly matching TRBD2 (6 bases). CDR1 is SNHLY and CDR2 is FYNNEI in the germline V gene. This CDR3 has 14 amino acids. Trimming pared 6 bases from V and 4 bases from J, leaving 15 bases between. As DNA, the CDR3 is TGTGCCAGCAGCCCCCTGACTAGTTTAGAGACCCAGTACTTC. This gives the protein CASSPLTSLETQYF.

This clonotype came up many times. The V gene is TRBV19, the J gene TRBJ2-1; the match to TRBD2 covers 8 bases. Germline V gene sequence: CDR1 LNHDA, CDR2 SQIVND (reference sequence). The J segment lost 0 bases and the V segment lost 10 bases, leaving 8 bases of the junction unmatched. CDR3 size: 15 residues. CDR3 sequence reads: CATWKAGDSYNEQFF. The CDR3 nucleotides are TGTGCCACTTGGAAAGCGGGGGACTCCTACAATGAGCAGTTCTTC.

The chain carries TRBV7-6 and TRBJ1-1; the D is unclear. Germline CDR1 and CDR2: SGHVS and FNYEAQ. The CDR3 is 19 amino acids. The V gene lost 5 bases and the J gene lost 2 bases, with 27 bases spanning the gap. This CDR3 is CASSATSPLTGSYNTEAFF. The CDR3 region has the DNA TGTGCCAGCAGCGCCACATCTCCTCTCACGGGATCCTATAACACTGAAGCTTTCTTT.

Many counts were recorded for this clonotype. The rearrangement joins TRBV7-2 to TRBJ2-2; D assignment may be TRBD1 or TRBD2 (6 bases each). Germline V gene lookup returns CDR1 SGHTA and CDR2 FQGNSA. Trimming removed 1 base from V and 4 bases from J, with 25 bases in between. CDR3 length: 20 amino acids. CDR3 amino acids: CASSLGTSRGGQGITGELFF. DNA for the CDR3: TGTGCCAGCAGCTTAGGGACAAGCCGAGGGGGGCAAGGAATCACCGGGGAGCTGTTTTTT. The full variable domain, completed using reference TRBV7-2 and TRBJ2-2, is GAGVSQSPSNKVTEKGKDVELRCDPISGHTALYWYRQSLGQGLEFLIYFQGNSAPDKSGLPSDRFSAERTGGSVSTLTIQRTQQEDSAVYLCASSLGTSRGGQGITGELFFGEGSRLTVL.

This chain links TRBV5-5 with TRBJ2-5, with no clear D. Trimming pared 4 bases from V and 5 bases from J, leaving 18 bases between. Looked up from germline, CDR1 is SGHKS and CDR2 is YYEKEE (reference sequence). There are 15 residues in the CDR3. The CDR3 protein is CASSPMGIMRETQYF. The CDR3 nucleotides are TGTGCCAGCAGCCCCATGGGCATTATGCGGGAGACCCAGTACTTC.

The sample holds a few counts of this clonotype. The rearrangement links TRBV15 to TRBJ1-6; D is perhaps TRBD1 (6 bases). This CDR3 is 18 amino acids long. Trimming removed 1 base at V and 4 bases at J, with 17 bases between. From germline, CDR1 is LNHNV and CDR2 YYDKDF (reference sequence). The CDR3 DNA sequence: TGTGCCACCAGCAGAGGGGACATCCCCCTTCCTTATAATTCACCCCTCCACTTT. It specifies CATSRGDIPLPYNSPLHF.

In regard to this clonotype: The junction and the germline gene differ at one end; a read error may be behind it. The chain uses TRBV7-2 and TRBJ1-6, with 7 bases that match TRBD1. The CDR3 contains 13 residues. Looked up from germline, CDR1 is SGHTA and CDR2 is FQGNSA. The CDR3 DNA is TGTGCAAGCAGGCCCCACAGGGGCTCACCCCTCCACTTT. Encoded protein: CASRPHRGSPLHF.